The 8 T cell receptor beta chains listed next were all sequenced from one sample in a study of T cell clonality in common variable immunodeficiency. Findings and caveats of the study: Fewer deletions and N-nucleotide insertions were reportedly seen in common variable immunodeficiency TCR beta sequences.

Produced via immunoSEQ multiplex PCR; TCRdb's table is partial and in-frame only. Singletons are absent from the sample, which has 15,000 to 20,000 clones. Antigens for these TCRs are unknown. The material sequenced was peripheral blood mononuclear cells. The receptors come from a human donor with common variable immunodeficiency.

There are a few counts of this clone. From the germline J gene comes the end of the CDR3, since the read stops 3 residues before it. The chain carries TRBV19 and TRBJ1-5; maybe TRBD1 (5 bases). CDR1 and CDR2 from the germline V gene are LNHDA and SQIVND (reference sequence). The CDR3 runs to 18 residues. Deletions cut 3 bases from V and 1 base from J, with 19 bases between. This chain's CDR3 is CASSIAWVWGESNQPQHF. Partial CDR3 DNA: TGTGCCAGTAGTATTGCCTGGGTCTGGGGGGAAAGCAATCAGCCC.

There are a few counts of this clone. The read ends 3 residues before the CDR3 terminus; that terminus is restored from the germline J gene. The rearrangement joins TRBV2 to TRBJ1-2; D possibly corresponds to TRBD1 (5 bases). The germline V and J ends were trimmed by 4 bases and 2 bases, with 8 bases remaining between them. The CDR3 consists of 13 residues. Germline-derived CDR1 and CDR2 are SNHLY and FYNNEI. The CDR3 DNA, read in part, is TGTGCCAGCAGTGCGGACACCAACTATGGC. The encoded protein is CASSADTNYG. Given in full, the CDR3 is CASSADTNYGYTF.

As concerns this clone: Read coverage stops 3 residues before the CDR3 terminus; the germline J gene supplies the remainder. The chain couples TRBV7-2 to TRBJ2-7, with 11 bases lining up with TRBD2. The CDR3 has 15 residues. Germline lookup yields CDR1 SGHTA and CDR2 FQGNSA. J was trimmed by 5 bases and V by 4 bases; bases with no gene match: 7. CDR3 region: CASSSHTSGSNEQYF. The sequenced part of the CDR3 DNA is TGTGCCAGCAGCTCCCACACTAGCGGGAGTAACGAG.

This clone was counted many times. The CDR3 is cut off 3 residues early in the read; its end comes from the germline J gene. The chain carries TRBV18 and TRBJ2-1, with D possibly being TRBD1 (6 bases). Germline-derived CDR1 and CDR2 are KGHSH and LQKENI. Trimming removed 4 bases at V and 0 bases at J, with 22 bases between. CDR3 length: 19 amino acids. The CDR3 bases that were read are TGTGCCAGCTCACTATACAGGGAAAGACGACTGGGCTCCTACAATGAG. Residues: CASSLYRERRLGSYNE. The entire CDR3 sequence reads CASSLYRERRLGSYNEQFF. Based on the CDR3 plus reference TRBV18 and TRBJ2-1, the full variable domain is NAGVMQNPRHLVRRRGQEARLRCSPMKGHSHVYWYRQLPEEGLKFMVYLQKENIIDESGMPKERFSAEFPKEGPSILRIQQVVRGDSAAYFCASSLYRERRLGSYNEQFFGPGTRLTVL.

This clone was counted between two and nine times. Germline is not matched at one junction end, which may reflect a read error. Read sequence stops 3 residues before the CDR3 end, and the germline J gene provides the missing end. The V and J genes are TRBV7-7 and TRBJ2-3, with D hard to call. This CDR3 has 13 residues. Germline CDR1 and CDR2: SSHAT and FNYEAQ (reference sequence). The CDR3 bases that were read are TGTGCTAGCAGCTCACCCCCGAGCGATACG. As protein: CASSSPPSDT. The full CDR3 protein reads CASSSPPSDTQYF.

This clone showed up just a few times. The read terminates 3 residues ahead of where the CDR3 ends, so the germline J gene completes it. The chain combines TRBV18 with TRBJ1-1, with 7 bases aligning to TRBD1. Germline V lookup: CDR1 KGHSH, CDR2 LQKENI. V dropped 2 bases and J dropped 3; count of bases not matched to a gene: 6. CDR3 length equals 15 residues. This CDR3 is CASSPSRQGYTEAFF. The part of the CDR3 DNA that was read is TGTGCCAGCTCACCATCCCGACAGGGATACACTGAA.

About this clone itself: The read gets to within 3 residues of the CDR3 end, and the germline J gene fills in the rest. The chain carries TRBV7-3 and TRBJ2-3, with TRBD2 identical over 9 bases. The germline V gene encodes CDR1 SGHTA and CDR2 FQGTGA. With V trimmed by 4 bases and J by 6 bases, 11 bases remained unmatched. CDR3 size: 16 residues. CDR3 bases read: TGTGCCAGCAGCTCCCGGGGGCGGGGGGGCCCGGATACG. Its protein is CASSSRGRGGPDT. The entire CDR3 sequence reads CASSSRGRGGPDTQYF.

The CDR3 spells CASSLGTGARETQYF. The CDR3 DNA, read in part, is TGTGCCAGCAGTTTGGGCACAGGGGCTCGGGAGACC. The chain is built from TRBV7-9 and TRBJ2-5; 7 positions agree with TRBD1. With the read ending 3 residues before the CDR3 end, the germline J gene is used to fill in that end. Trimming cost V 6 bases and J 5 bases; bases outside gene matches: 12. This CDR3 spans 15 amino acids. CDR1 SEHNR and CDR2 FQNEAQ come from the germline V gene (reference sequence).